This entry lists 19 T cell receptor beta chains sequenced from one sample in a study of T cell clonotyping in hematopoietic cell transplantation. Repertoires were generated with immunoSEQ multiplex PCR, while TCRdb's copy carries only in-frame clones and drops some. This sample has about 12,000 clones, with 80% to 95% found just once. Material: peripheral blood mononuclear cells. Every receptor here comes from a woman aged 50 to 65 in good health. Some clones in this sample may be carry-over from other donors' samples.

The chain has TRBV7-8 and TRBJ2-3, with D uncertain. Germline CDR1 SGHVS, CDR2 FQNEAQ. V lost 2 bases, J lost 0 bases, and 3 bases lay in between. The CDR3 loop spans 13 amino acids. The CDR3 sequence is CASSLWSTDTQYF. The CDR3 DNA follows: TGTGCCAGCAGCTTATGGAGCACAGATACGCAGTATTTT.

This chain connects TRBV6-1 to TRBJ1-6; TRBD1 is a possible D gene (6 bases). The ends were cut back, 0 bases at V and 9 bases at J, with 15 bases in the middle. The V gene's germline CDR1 is MNHNS and CDR2 SASEGT. This CDR3 spans 16 amino acids. CDR3 amino acids: CASSEARIGTISPLHF. CDR3 nucleotide sequence: TGTGCCAGCAGTGAAGCGCGAATAGGGACAATTTCACCCCTCCACTTT.

The J gene is TRBJ2-7, the V gene TRBV7-2; the D gene is possibly TRBD1 (5 bases). V was pared by 1 base and J by 2 bases, with 12 bases between. The CDR3 extends over 15 amino acids. Per the germline V gene, CDR1 is SGHTA and CDR2 is FQGNSA. The CDR3 DNA follows: TGTGCCAGCAGCTTAGAAAACAGGCCCCCCTACGAGCAGTACTTC. Translating gives CASSLENRPPYEQYF.

This chain joins TRBV9 and TRBJ2-1, with D possibly being TRBD2 (6 bases). Germline V gene lookup returns CDR1 SGDLS and CDR2 YYNGEE. The V end was cut by 0 bases, the J end by 2 bases, with 9 bases between. The CDR3 covers 15 residues. The CDR3 is CASSVVGGAYNEQFF. The CDR3 bases are TGTGCCAGCAGCGTAGTCGGGGGAGCCTACAATGAGCAGTTCTTC.

The CDR3 sequence is CAISDHSNEKLFF. In DNA, the CDR3 is TGTGCCATCAGTGACCATTCCAATGAAAAACTGTTTTTT. V and J are TRBV10-3 and TRBJ1-4; D uncertain. CDR3 size: 13 residues. V dropped 3 bases and J dropped 5 bases, with 7 bases sitting between them. Germline V gives CDR1 ENHRY, CDR2 SYGVKD.

The rearrangement joins TRBV5-8 to TRBJ1-2; no firm D call. The CDR3 runs 15 residues. Germline CDR1 SGHTS, CDR2 YDEGEE. Trimming left V 4 bases short and J 3 bases short, with 16 bases between. The CDR3: CASSLRGRLDYGYTF. The CDR3 DNA follows: TGTGCCAGCAGCCTACGAGGACGGTTAGACTATGGCTACACCTTC.

This rearrangement joins TRBV19 to TRBJ1-5; D is perhaps TRBD1 (6 bases). Trimming stripped 11 bases from V and 7 bases from J, with 18 bases between. CDR3 size: 13 residues. Germline CDR1 is LNHDA and CDR2 is SQIVND (reference sequence). The CDR3 nucleotides are TGTGCCTCCAGGAGGACAGTTAGGCAGCCCCAGCATTTT. This translates into CASRRTVRQPQHF. The full variable domain, in which reference TRBV19 and TRBJ1-5 provide the parts outside the CDR3, is DGGITQSPKYLFRKEGQNVTLSCEQNLNHDAMYWYRQDPGQGLRLIYYSQIVNDFQKGDIAEGYSVSREKKESFPLTVTSAQKNPTAFYLCASRRTVRQPQHFGDGTRLSIL.

The chain links TRBV11-2 to TRBJ2-2, with 10 nucleotides matching TRBD2. Per the germline V gene, CDR1 is SGHAT and CDR2 is FQNNGV. The CDR3 is made up of 15 amino acids. V dropped 0 bases and J dropped 6; count of bases not matched to a gene: 1. The CDR3 protein is CASSLEAGGPGELFF. The CDR3 DNA reads TGTGCCAGCAGCTTAGAAGCGGGGGGGCCCGGGGAGCTGTTTTTT.

The chain couples TRBV6-6 to TRBJ1-2; D is unresolved. The CDR3 contains 13 residues. CDR1 is MNHNY, CDR2 SVGAGI, per germline (reference sequence). V was shortened by 5 bases and J by 0 bases, with 7 bases between the two germline ends. The CDR3, as DNA: TGTGCCAGCAGTGTGACGGCTAACTATGGCTACACCTTC. It yields the protein CASSVTANYGYTF.

The rearrangement uses TRBV7-2 and TRBJ1-3, with D unresolved. CDR1 and CDR2 (germline): SGHTA, FQGNSA. Trimming removed 0 bases from V and 11 bases from J, with 20 bases in between. The CDR3 runs 16 residues. CDR3 sequence (DNA): TGTGCCAGCAGCTTAGCTGGTCCGGAAGTCGGCAGCCCCATATATTTT. Its protein is CASSLAGPEVGSPIYF.

The V gene is TRBV11-2, the J gene TRBJ1-6; tentatively, D is TRBD1 (5 bases). V dropped 0 bases and J dropped 7 bases, with 10 bases sitting between them. CDR1 and CDR2 from the germline V gene are SGHAT and FQNNGV. CDR3 length: 15 amino acids. As DNA, the CDR3 is TGTGCCAGCAGCTTAGAGCCAGGGTTAAATTCACCCCTCCACTTT. Translated: CASSLEPGLNSPLHF.

The chain couples TRBV5-6 to TRBJ1-6, with 7 bases that match TRBD1. After removal of 4 bases from V and 9 bases from J, the junction contained 13 bases not matched to a gene. Germline loops: CDR1 SGHDT, CDR2 YYEEEE. There are 16 residues in the CDR3. CDR3 sequence reads: CASSPQGWFRSSPLHF. CDR3 coding DNA: TGTGCCAGCAGCCCACAGGGGTGGTTTCGTAGTTCACCCCTCCACTTT.

The chain carries TRBV4-2 and TRBJ1-4, with 7 bases lining up with TRBD1. Trimming took 4 bases from V and 0 from J; bases not matched to a gene: 5. The CDR3 is made up of 16 amino acids. Germline lookup yields CDR1 LGHNA and CDR2 YNFKEQ. Here the CDR3 reads CASSPRTGATNEKLFF. The CDR3 region has the DNA TGTGCCAGCAGCCCCCGAACAGGGGCAACTAATGAAAAACTGTTTTTT.

The chain is built from TRBV5-8 and TRBJ2-5; D is uncertain. Germline CDR1 and CDR2: SGHTS and YDEGEE. V dropped 0 bases and J dropped 7 bases, with 10 bases sitting between them. The CDR3 sequence is 13 residues long. CDR3 bases: TGTGCCAGCAGCTTGGGAGGTCGAGGGACCCAGTACTTC. Its translation: CASSLGGRGTQYF.

The genes are TRBV10-1 and TRBJ1-1; no clear D gene. The CDR3 is made up of 16 amino acids. Germline V CDR1 and CDR2: WNHNN, SYGVQD (reference sequence). Trimming pared 6 bases from V and 0 bases from J, leaving 17 bases between. The CDR3, as DNA: TGCGCCAGCAGGAGAACCCTGTACACCCTGAACACTGAAGCTTTCTTT. Its translation is CASRRTLYTLNTEAFF.

The chain uses TRBV2 and TRBJ2-7; no clear D. The CDR3 runs to 15 residues. The germline V gene encodes CDR1 SNHLY and CDR2 FYNNEI. Trimming left V 3 bases short and J 1 base short, with 13 bases between. The CDR3 DNA reads as TGTGCCAGCAGTGATGTCAGTCACAAGTCCTACGAGCAGTACTTC. Translation gives CASSDVSHKSYEQYF.

Written as DNA, the CDR3 is TGTGCCATCAGTGAAGCAGCCCGCTGGGATACGCAGTATTTT. Amino acids: CAISEAARWDTQYF. The rearrangement joins TRBV10-3 to TRBJ2-3; D is unclear. CDR3 length: 14 residues. Trimming shortened V by 3 bases and J by 6 bases, and 13 bases separated the two germline ends. Looked up from germline, CDR1 is ENHRY and CDR2 is SYGVKD.

The chain couples TRBV10-3 to TRBJ1-1; no definite D call. CDR3 size: 14 residues. Trimming removed 1 base at V and 1 base at J, with 7 bases between. From germline, CDR1 is ENHRY and CDR2 SYGVKD. The CDR3 bases are TGTGCCATCAGTGAGTTGTTGGGGAACACTGAAGCTTTCTTT. Its translation: CAISELLGNTEAFF.

The chain has TRBV7-9 and TRBJ1-5; maybe TRBD1 (6 bases). The germline V and J ends were trimmed by 1 base and 9 bases, with 13 bases remaining between them. Germline V gene data show CDR1 as SEHNR and CDR2 as FQNEAQ (reference sequence). The CDR3 has 14 residues. The CDR3, as DNA: TGTGCCAGCAGCTTAGATGGGGGCCCGGGGCCCCAGCATTTT. Its translation is CASSLDGGPGPQHF. The entire variable domain, with the rest obtained from reference TRBV7-9 and TRBJ1-5, is as follows: DTGVSQNPRHKITKRGQNVTFRCDPISEHNRLYWYRQTLGQGPEFLTYFQNEAQLEKSRLLSDRFSAERPKGSFSTLEIQRTEQGDSAMYLCASSLDGGPGPQHFGDGTRLSIL.